What follows is one T cell receptor beta chain and its context. Assay used: immunoSEQ multiplex PCR; TCRdb lists only in-frame clones, some missing. This sample has 150,000 to 180,000 clones; roughly 83% occur once, and the top ten carry approximately 32%. This specimen belongs to a study of blood T cell repertoires in COVID-19. The CDR3 sequence is 15 residues long. The junction had 8 bases not matched to a gene; V was cut back by 4 bases and J by 2 bases. Per the germline V gene, CDR1 is KGHSH and CDR2 is LQKENI. The chain joins TRBV18 to TRBJ2-7; the match to TRBD1 covers 7 bases. Sequenced material: peripheral blood. This clonotype was obtained from a woman in her sixties with acute or convalescent COVID-19. The CDR3 reads CASSLTGQNPYEQYF. The CDR3 DNA is TGTGCCAGCTCACTGACGGGACAGAATCCCTACGAGCAGTACTTC.